One sample yielded the 18 T cell receptor beta chains listed below, sequenced in a study of type 1 and type 2 diabetes patients. The PCR template was genomic DNA. The TCR beta CDR3 region was amplified using 30 forward and 13 reverse primers. TCRdb re-analysed the multiplex PCR reads in MiXCR, keeping a single row per CDR3 protein. The sample includes 250,000 to 300,000 distinct CDR3 sequences, more than 45% of them seen just once. Sequenced sample: peripheral blood mononuclear cells (PBMCs). The receptors shown here come from a man between 18 and 35 years old with type 2 diabetes.

V is TRBV5-1 and J is TRBJ1-2; unclear D gene. The CDR3 has 17 residues. The germline gives CDR1 SGHRS, CDR2 YFSETQ. The V gene lost 0 bases and the J gene lost 0 bases, with 15 bases spanning the gap. The CDR3: CASSLASYPTANYGYTF. CDR3 DNA: TGCGCCAGCAGCTTGGCGAGCTACCCGACGGCTAACTATGGCTACACCTTC.

This sequence joins TRBV7-2 and TRBJ2-3, with 14 bases fitting TRBD2. The CDR3 sequence is 17 residues long. Germline V CDR1 and CDR2: SGHTA, FQGNSA. J gave up 3 bases and V 5 bases, and 7 bases lay outside the gene matches. DNA for the CDR3: TGTGCCAGCAGCCCGACTAGCGGGGGGGCCGAAACAGATACGCAGTATTTT. Translating gives CASSPTSGGAETDTQYF.

Remarks on this clonotype: Germline and junction disagree at one end, which may indicate a read error. This chain joins TRBV24-1 and TRBJ2-2, with D possibly matching TRBD2 (6 bases). The germline V gene encodes CDR1 KGHDR and CDR2 SFDVKD. CDR3 length: 13 amino acids. The CDR3 loop is CATSAGGHGEPFF. The CDR3 region has the DNA TGTGCCACCAGTGCAGGAGGGCACGGGGAGCCGTTTTTT.

To note about this clonotype: The junction and the germline gene differ at one end; a read error may be behind it. This rearrangement joins TRBV29-1 to TRBJ1-6; weak D call: TRBD1 (5 bases). CDR1 SQVTM and CDR2 ANQGSEA come from the germline V gene. The CDR3 has 15 residues. The CDR3 coding sequence is TGTGCCTGGGATGCAGGGAGCTCCTATAATTCACCCCTCCACTTT. It specifies CAWDAGSSYNSPLHF.

This clonotype came up a few times. The V and J genes are TRBV2 and TRBJ2-1, with 7 bases that match TRBD2. Germline assignment: CDR1 SNHLY and CDR2 FYNNEI. The V and J ends lost 8 bases and 5 bases, in that order; junction bases with no gene match: 9. The CDR3 sequence is 14 residues long. The CDR3 DNA sequence: TGTGCCAGCGAAATAGCGGGTGTAAACAATGAGCAGTTCTTC. This translates into CASEIAGVNNEQFF.

In its sample, this clonotype was seen a few times. The V and J genes are TRBV19 and TRBJ1-1; D remains unclear. There are 15 residues in the CDR3. In germline, CDR1 is LNHDA, CDR2 SQIVND (reference sequence). Trimming removed 7 bases at V and 1 base at J, with 16 bases between. CDR3 in DNA: TGTGCCAGTATGAGATCCAAAGGGAAGAACACTGAAGCTTTCTTT. Translation gives CASMRSKGKNTEAFF.

Remarks on this clonotype: One junction end does not reproduce the germline sequence, and a read error may be involved. The V and J genes are TRBV6-1 and TRBJ2-7; D is perhaps TRBD2 (5 bases). CDR3 length: 12 amino acids. Germline assignment: CDR1 MNHNS and CDR2 SASEGT. Written as DNA, the CDR3 is TGTGCCAGCAGTGAAGCAGGTAGCGAGCAGCACTTC. Protein sequence: CASSEAGSEQHF.

This clonotype was seen more than once but under ten times. The chain couples TRBV19 to TRBJ2-5; TRBD1 matches at 7 bases. Germline V gene sequence: CDR1 LNHDA, CDR2 SQIVND (reference sequence). Losses at the gene ends were 3 bases for V and 4 bases for J; bases not matched to a gene: 8. The CDR3 totals 15 residues. The CDR3: CASSMSKGARETQYF. The CDR3 coding sequence is TGTGCCAGTAGTATGAGCAAGGGGGCAAGAGAGACCCAGTACTTC.

This clonotype was observed a few times. The chain employs TRBV20-1 and TRBJ1-6, with TRBD1 identical over 12 bases. The length of the CDR3 is 15 residues. After removal of 5 bases from V and 7 bases from J, the junction contained 6 bases not matched to a gene. Looked up from germline, CDR1 is DFQATT and CDR2 is SNEGSKA (reference sequence). The CDR3 region has the DNA TGCAGTGCTGCGCCGGGACAGGGGGCGAATTCACCCCTCCACTTT. This encodes CSAAPGQGANSPLHF.

This clonotype showed up just once. The chain recombines TRBV6-5 with TRBJ1-3; D is undetermined. This CDR3 is built from 14 residues. The germline V and J ends were trimmed by 2 bases and 0 bases, with 5 bases remaining between them. Germline V gene lookup returns CDR1 MNHEY and CDR2 SVGAGI. The CDR3 bases are TGTGCCAGCAGTTACACGAACTCTGGAAACACCATATATTTT. Translated, it gives CASSYTNSGNTIYF.

This sequence joins TRBV28 and TRBJ2-5; TRBD2 matches at 11 bases. The germline gives CDR1 MDHEN, CDR2 SYDVKM. There are 16 residues in the CDR3. The J segment lost 2 bases and the V segment lost 5 bases, leaving 7 bases of the junction unmatched. The CDR3 here is CASSNPGLAAQETQYF. DNA for the CDR3: TGTGCCAGCAGTAATCCGGGACTAGCGGCACAAGAGACCCAGTACTTC. Variable domain in full (rest from reference TRBV28 and TRBJ2-5): DVKVTQSSRYLVKRTGEKVFLECVQDMDHENMFWYRQDPGLGLRLIYFSYDVKMKEKGDIPEGYSVSREKKERFSLILESASTNQTSMYLCASSNPGLAAQETQYFGPGTRLLVL.

The rearrangement uses TRBV6-5 and TRBJ1-6, with a possible D match to TRBD1 (6 bases). The ends were cut back, 4 bases at V and 10 bases at J, with 23 bases in the middle. The CDR3 is 17 residues long. Germline V gene sequence: CDR1 MNHEY, CDR2 SVGAGI. CDR3 in DNA: TGTGCCAGCAGTTTACCACCTGGGGGGCTTTTAAAGTCACCCCTCCACTTT. As protein: CASSLPPGGLLKSPLHF.

This clonotype was counted only a few times. The chain uses TRBV7-2 and TRBJ2-5, with TRBD1 as a possible D gene (7 bases). Trimming took 8 bases from V and 4 from J, leaving 14 bases between them. In germline, CDR1 is SGHTA, CDR2 FQGNSA. The CDR3 sequence is 13 residues long. The CDR3 is CASRRDSTETQYF. The DNA for the CDR3 is TGTGCCAGCCGGAGGGACAGCACAGAGACCCAGTACTTC.

V usage is TRBV15 and J usage is TRBJ1-2; D call uncertain. The germline V gene encodes CDR1 LNHNV and CDR2 YYDKDF (reference sequence). Trimming took 0 bases from V and 4 from J, leaving 21 bases between them. The CDR3 has 18 residues. For the CDR3, the DNA is TGTGCCACCAGCAGAGATCGGATCGAAACTAGGTTGTCCTATGGCTACACCTTC. Translating it yields CATSRDRIETRLSYGYTF. Full variable domain (rest looked up from reference TRBV15 and TRBJ1-2): DAMVIQNPRYQVTQFGKPVTLSCSQTLNHNVMYWYQQKSSQAPKLLFHYYDKDFNNEADTPDNFQSRRPNTSFCFLDIRSPGLGDTAMYLCATSRDRIETRLSYGYTFGSGTRLTVV.

The V and J genes are TRBV6-5 and TRBJ1-5, with 7 bases lining up with TRBD1. The V gene's germline CDR1 is MNHEY and CDR2 SVGAGI. The CDR3 consists of 17 residues. The V gene end was trimmed by 5 bases and the J gene end by 1 base; junction bases not matched to a gene: 11. CDR3 nucleotide sequence: TGTGCCAGCAGTAAGCGGACCGGGACAGCGAGCAATCAGCCCCAGCATTTT. This translates into CASSKRTGTASNQPQHF.

V and J are TRBV10-3 and TRBJ1-6; D is unclear. CDR3 length: 14 residues. Trimming removed 8 bases at V and 6 bases at J, with 14 bases between. From germline, CDR1 is ENHRY and CDR2 SYGVKD. For the CDR3, the DNA is TGTGCCATCGCCTCCCCTACATTTAATTCACCCCTCCACTTT. This gives the protein CAIASPTFNSPLHF.

Of note for this clonotype: This could be a read error, since a much larger clone is one nucleotide away. V gene TRBV19 combines with J gene TRBJ2-5; TRBD1 matches 7 bases. CDR3 length: 15 amino acids. V gave up 9 bases and J gave up 6 bases; unmatched junction bases: 16. The germline CDR1 and CDR2 sequences are LNHDA and SQIVND (reference sequence). CDR3: CASSLGQVGRKTQYF. In DNA, the CDR3 is TGTGCCAGCAGTCTTGGACAGGTCGGGCGAAAGACCCAGTACTTC.

The chain has TRBV5-8 and TRBJ2-7; 8 bases map to TRBD2. Germline V CDR1 and CDR2: SGHTS, YDEGEE. V gave up 5 bases and J gave up 5 bases; unmatched junction bases: 9. CDR3 length: 14 amino acids. CDR3 nucleotide sequence: TGTGCCAGCAGTTGGACAGCGGGGGTTAACGAGCAGTACTTC. Protein: CASSWTAGVNEQYF.